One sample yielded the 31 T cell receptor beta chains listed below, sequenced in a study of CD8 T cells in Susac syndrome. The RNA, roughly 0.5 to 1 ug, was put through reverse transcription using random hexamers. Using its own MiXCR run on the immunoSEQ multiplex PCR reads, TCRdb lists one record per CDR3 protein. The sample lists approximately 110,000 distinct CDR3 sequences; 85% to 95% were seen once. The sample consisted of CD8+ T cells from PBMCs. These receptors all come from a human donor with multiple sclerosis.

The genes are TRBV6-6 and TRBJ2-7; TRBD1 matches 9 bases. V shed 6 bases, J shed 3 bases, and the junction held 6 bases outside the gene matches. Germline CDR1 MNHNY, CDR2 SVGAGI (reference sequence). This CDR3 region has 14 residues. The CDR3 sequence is CASRHRDRDYEQYF. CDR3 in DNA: TGTGCCAGCAGACACCGGGACAGGGACTACGAGCAGTACTTC.

CDR3 in DNA: TGCAGCGCCCCCCGGGACGTTTACAATGAGCAGTTCTTC. Its translation: CSAPRDVYNEQFF. V and J are TRBV29-1 and TRBJ2-1; TRBD1 or TRBD2 may be the D gene (5 bases each). CDR3 length equals 13 residues. Germline loops: CDR1 SQVTM, CDR2 ANQGSEA. The V end was cut by 7 bases, the J end by 4 bases, with 14 bases between.

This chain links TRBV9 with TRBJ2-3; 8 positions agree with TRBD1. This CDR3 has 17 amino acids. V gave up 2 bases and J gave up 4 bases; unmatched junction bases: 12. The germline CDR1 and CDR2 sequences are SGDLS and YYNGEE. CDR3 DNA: TGTGCCAGCAGCGTGAGAGGGGACAGGAGCGCTTCAGATACGCAGTATTTT. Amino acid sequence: CASSVRGDRSASDTQYF.

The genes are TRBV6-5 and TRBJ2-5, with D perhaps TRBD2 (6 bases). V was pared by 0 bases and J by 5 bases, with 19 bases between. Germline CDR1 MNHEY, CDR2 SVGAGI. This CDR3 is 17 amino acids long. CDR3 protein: CASSYSDLFGAGETQYF. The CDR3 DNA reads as TGTGCCAGCAGTTACTCAGACCTTTTCGGGGCGGGGGAGACCCAGTACTTC.

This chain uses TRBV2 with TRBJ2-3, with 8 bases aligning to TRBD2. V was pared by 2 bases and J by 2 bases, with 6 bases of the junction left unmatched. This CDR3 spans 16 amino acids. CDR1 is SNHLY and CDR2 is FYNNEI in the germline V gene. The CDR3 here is CASSERIGRDTDTQYF. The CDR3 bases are TGTGCCAGCAGTGAAAGGATCGGGAGGGACACAGATACGCAGTATTTT.

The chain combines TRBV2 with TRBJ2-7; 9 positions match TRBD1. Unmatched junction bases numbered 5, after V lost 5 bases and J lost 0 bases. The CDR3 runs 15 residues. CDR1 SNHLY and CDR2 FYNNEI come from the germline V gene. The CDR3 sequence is CASSSTGQGSYEQYF. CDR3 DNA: TGTGCCAGCAGTTCCACGGGACAGGGCTCCTACGAGCAGTACTTC.

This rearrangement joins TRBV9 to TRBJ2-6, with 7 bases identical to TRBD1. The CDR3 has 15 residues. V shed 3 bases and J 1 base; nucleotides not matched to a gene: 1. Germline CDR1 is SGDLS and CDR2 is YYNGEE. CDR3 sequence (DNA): TGTGCCAGCAGCGGACAGGGTTCTGGGGCCAACGTCCTGACTTTC. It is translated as CASSGQGSGANVLTF.

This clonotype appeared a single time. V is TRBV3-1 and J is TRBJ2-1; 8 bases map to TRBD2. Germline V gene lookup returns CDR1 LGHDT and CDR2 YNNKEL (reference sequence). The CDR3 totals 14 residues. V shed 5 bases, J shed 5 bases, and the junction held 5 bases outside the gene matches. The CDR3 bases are TGTGCCAGCAGCGAGGGACTAGGGGACAATGAGCAGTTCTTC. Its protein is CASSEGLGDNEQFF.

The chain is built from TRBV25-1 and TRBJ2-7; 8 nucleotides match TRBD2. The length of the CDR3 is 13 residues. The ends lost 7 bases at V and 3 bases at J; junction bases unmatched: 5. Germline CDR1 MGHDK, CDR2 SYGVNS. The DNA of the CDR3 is TGTGCCAGCACAGCGGGGGCCTACTACGAGCAGTACTTC. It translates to CASTAGAYYEQYF.

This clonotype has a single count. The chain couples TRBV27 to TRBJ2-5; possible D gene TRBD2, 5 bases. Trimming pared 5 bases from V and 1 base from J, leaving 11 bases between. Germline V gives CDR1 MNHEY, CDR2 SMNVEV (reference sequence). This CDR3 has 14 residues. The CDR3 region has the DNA TGTGCCAGCAGTCCTAGCCGGTCCCAAGAGACCCAGTACTTC. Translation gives CASSPSRSQETQYF.

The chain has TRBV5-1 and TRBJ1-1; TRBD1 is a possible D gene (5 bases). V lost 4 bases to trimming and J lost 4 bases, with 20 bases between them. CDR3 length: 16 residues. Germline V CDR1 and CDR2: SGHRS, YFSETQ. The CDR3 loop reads CASSEAGLGGGTEAFF. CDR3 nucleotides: TGCGCCAGCAGCGAGGCGGGGTTGGGGGGGGGCACTGAAGCTTTCTTT. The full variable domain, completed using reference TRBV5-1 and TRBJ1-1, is KAGVTQTPRYLIKTRGQQVTLSCSPISGHRSVSWYQQTPGQGLQFLFEYFSETQRNKGNFPGRFSGRQFSNSRSEMNVSTLELGDSALYLCASSEAGLGGGTEAFFGQGTRLTVV.

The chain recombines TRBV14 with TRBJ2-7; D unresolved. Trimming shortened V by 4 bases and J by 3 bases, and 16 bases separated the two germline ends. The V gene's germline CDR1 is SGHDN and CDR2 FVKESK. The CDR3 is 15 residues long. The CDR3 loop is CASSPTATRLYEQYV. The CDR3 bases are TGTGCCAGCAGCCCCACAGCCACGAGGCTCTACGAGCAGTACGTC.

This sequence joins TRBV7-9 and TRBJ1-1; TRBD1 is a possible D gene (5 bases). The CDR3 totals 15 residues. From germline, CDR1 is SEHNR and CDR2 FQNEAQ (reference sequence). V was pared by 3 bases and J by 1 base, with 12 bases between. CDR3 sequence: CASSLPTASNTEAFF. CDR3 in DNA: TGTGCCAGCAGCTTGCCGACAGCCTCGAACACTGAAGCTTTCTTT.

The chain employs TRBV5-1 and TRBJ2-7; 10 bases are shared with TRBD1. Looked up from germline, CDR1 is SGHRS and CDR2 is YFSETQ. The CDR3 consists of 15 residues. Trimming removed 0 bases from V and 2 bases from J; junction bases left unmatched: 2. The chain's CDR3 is CASSLAGTGAYEQYF. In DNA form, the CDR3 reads TGCGCCAGCAGCTTGGCAGGGACAGGGGCCTACGAGCAGTACTTC.

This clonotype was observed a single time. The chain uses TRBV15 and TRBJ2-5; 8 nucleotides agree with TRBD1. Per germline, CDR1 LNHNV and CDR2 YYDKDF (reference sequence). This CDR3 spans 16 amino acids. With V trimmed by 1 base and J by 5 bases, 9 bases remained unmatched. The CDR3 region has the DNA TGTGCCACCAGCAGAGGGCTGGACAGGGTCGGGGAGACCCAGTACTTC. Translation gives CATSRGLDRVGETQYF.

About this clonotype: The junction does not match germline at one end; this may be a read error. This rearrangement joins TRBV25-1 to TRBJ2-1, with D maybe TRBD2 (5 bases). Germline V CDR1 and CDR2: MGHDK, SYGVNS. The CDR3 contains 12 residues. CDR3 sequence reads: CASSEVSSSPIF. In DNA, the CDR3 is TGTGCCAGCAGTGAAGTGTCTAGCTCGCCGATCTTC.

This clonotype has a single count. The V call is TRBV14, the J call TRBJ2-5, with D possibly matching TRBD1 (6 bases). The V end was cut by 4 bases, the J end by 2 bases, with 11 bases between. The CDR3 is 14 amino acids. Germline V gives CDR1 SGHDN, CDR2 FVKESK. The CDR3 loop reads CASSPWTAQETQYF. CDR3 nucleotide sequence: TGTGCCAGCAGCCCGTGGACAGCTCAAGAGACCCAGTACTTC.

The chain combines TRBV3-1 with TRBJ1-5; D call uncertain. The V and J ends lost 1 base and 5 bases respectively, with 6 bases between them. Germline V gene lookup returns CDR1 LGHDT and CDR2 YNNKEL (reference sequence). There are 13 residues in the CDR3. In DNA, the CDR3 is TGTGCCAGCAGCCAAGTGGGAGATCAGCCCCAGCATTTT. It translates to CASSQVGDQPQHF.

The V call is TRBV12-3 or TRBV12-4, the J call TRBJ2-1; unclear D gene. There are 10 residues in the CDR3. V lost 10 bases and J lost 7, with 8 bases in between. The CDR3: CATSTNEQFF. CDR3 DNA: TGTGCCACCTCGACGAATGAGCAGTTCTTC.

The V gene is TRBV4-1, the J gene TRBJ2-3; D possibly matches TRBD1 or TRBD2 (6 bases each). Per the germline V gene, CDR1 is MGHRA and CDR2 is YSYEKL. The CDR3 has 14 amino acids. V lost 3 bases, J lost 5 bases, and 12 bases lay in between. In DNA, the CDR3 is TGCGCCAGCAGCCATACCGGAGGGGGAGATACGCAGTATTTT. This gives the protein CASSHTGGGDTQYF.

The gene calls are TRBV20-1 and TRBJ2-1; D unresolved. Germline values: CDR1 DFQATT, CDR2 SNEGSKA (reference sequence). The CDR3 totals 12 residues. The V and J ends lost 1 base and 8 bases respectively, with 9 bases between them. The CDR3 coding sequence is TGCAGTGCTAGAGGGGGAAAATATGAGCAGTTCTTC. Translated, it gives CSARGGKYEQFF.

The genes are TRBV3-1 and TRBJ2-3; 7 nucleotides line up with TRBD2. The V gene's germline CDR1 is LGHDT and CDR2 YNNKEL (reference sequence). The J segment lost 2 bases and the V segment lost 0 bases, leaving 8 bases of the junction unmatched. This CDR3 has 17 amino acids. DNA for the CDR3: TGTGCCAGCAGCCAAGATCACGGGGGGACGTTCACAGATACGCAGTATTTT. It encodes CASSQDHGGTFTDTQYF.

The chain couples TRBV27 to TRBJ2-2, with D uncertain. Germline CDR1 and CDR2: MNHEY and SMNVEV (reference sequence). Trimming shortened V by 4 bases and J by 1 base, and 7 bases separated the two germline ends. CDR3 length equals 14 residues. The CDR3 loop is CASSYERNTGELFF. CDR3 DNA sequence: TGTGCCAGCAGTTACGAAAGGAACACCGGGGAGCTGTTTTTT.

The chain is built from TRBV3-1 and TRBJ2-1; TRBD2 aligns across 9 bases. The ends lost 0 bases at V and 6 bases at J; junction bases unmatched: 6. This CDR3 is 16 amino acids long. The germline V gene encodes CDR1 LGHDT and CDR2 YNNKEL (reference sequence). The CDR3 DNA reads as TGTGCCAGCAGCCAAGATAGCGGGGGTCGCCTCAATGAGCAGTTCTTC. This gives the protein CASSQDSGGRLNEQFF.

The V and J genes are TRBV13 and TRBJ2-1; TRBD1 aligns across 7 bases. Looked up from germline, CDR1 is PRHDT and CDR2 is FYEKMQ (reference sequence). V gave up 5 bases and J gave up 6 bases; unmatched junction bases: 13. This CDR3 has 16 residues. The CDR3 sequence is CASSARQGRVPNEQFF. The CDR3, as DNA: TGTGCCAGCAGCGCCCGACAGGGACGGGTTCCCAATGAGCAGTTCTTC.

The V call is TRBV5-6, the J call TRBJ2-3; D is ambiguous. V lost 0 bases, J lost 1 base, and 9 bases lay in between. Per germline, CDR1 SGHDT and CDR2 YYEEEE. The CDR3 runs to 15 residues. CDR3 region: CASSLGGFGTDTQYF. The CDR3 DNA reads TGTGCCAGCAGCTTGGGCGGATTCGGCACAGATACGCAGTATTTT.

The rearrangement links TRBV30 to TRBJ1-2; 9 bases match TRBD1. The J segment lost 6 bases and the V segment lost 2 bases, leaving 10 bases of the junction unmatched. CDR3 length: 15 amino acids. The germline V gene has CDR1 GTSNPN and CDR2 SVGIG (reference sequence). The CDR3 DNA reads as TGTGCCTGGAGTATACAGGGGGCAGCAGTGAATGGCTACACCTTC. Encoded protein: CAWSIQGAAVNGYTF. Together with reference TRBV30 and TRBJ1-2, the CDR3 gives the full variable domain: SQTIHQWPATLVQPVGSPLSLECTVEGTSNPNLYWYRQAAGRGLQLLFYSVGIGQISSEVPQNLSASRPQDRQFILSSKKLLLSDSGFYLCAWSIQGAAVNGYTFGSGTRLTVV.

The CDR3 is CASSGTPGELFF. The CDR3 DNA reads TGTGCCAGCAGTGGGACGCCTGGGGAGCTGTTTTTT. The chain is built from TRBV2 and TRBJ2-2; D gene ambiguous. There are 12 residues in the CDR3. Trimming pared 4 bases from V and 8 bases from J, leaving 8 bases between. Germline CDR1 is SNHLY and CDR2 is FYNNEI.

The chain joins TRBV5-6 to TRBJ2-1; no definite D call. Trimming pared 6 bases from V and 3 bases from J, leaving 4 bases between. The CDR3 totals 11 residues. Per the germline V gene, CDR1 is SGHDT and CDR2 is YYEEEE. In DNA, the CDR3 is TGTGCCAGCACCCTCTACAATGAGCAGTTCTTC. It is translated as CASTLYNEQFF.

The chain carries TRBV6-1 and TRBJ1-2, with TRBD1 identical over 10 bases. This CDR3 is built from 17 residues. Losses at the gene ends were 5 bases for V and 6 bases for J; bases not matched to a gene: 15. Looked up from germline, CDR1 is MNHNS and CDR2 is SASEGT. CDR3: CASSTRTGGNLQDGYTF. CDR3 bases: TGTGCCAGCAGTACCCGGACAGGGGGGAATTTGCAAGATGGCTACACCTTC.

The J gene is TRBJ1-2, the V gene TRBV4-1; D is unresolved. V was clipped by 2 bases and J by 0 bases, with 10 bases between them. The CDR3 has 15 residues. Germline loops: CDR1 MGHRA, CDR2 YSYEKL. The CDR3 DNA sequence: TGCGCCAGCAGCCAACCCGGCGGAACTAACTATGGCTACACCTTC. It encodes CASSQPGGTNYGYTF.